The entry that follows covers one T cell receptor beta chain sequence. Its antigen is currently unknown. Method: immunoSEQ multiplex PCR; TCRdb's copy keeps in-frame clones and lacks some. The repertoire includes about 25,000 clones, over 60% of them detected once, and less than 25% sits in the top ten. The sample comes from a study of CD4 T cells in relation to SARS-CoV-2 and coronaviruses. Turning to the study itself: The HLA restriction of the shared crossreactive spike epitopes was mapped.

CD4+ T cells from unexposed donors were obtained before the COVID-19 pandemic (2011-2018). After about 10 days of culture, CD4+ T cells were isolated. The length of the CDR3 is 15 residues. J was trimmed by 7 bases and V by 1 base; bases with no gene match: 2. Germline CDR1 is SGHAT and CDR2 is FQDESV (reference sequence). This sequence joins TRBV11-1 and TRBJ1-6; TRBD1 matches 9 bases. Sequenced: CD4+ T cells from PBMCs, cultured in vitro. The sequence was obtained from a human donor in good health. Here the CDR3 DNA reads TGTGCCAGCAGCTTAGGAACAGGGGGCAATTCACCCCTCCACTTT. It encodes CASSLGTGGNSPLHF.